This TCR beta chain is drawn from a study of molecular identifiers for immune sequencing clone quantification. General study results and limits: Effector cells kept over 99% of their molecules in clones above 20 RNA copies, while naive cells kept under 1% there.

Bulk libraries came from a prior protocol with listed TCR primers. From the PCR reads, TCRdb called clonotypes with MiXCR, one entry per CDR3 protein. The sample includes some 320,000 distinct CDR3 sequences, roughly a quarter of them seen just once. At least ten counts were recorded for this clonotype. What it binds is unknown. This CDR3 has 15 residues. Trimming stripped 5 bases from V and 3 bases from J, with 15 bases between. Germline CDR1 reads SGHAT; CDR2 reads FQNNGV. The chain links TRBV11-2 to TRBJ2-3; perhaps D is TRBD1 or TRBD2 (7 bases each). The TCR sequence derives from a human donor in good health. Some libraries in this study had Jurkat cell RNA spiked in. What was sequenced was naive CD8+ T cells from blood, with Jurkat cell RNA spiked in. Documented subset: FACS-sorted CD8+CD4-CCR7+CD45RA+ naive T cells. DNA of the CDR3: TGTGCCAGCAGCCCCAGGGGGGGGGAGACAGATACGCAGTATTTT. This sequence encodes CASSPRGGETDTQYF.